What follows are 5 T cell receptor gamma chains derived from one specimen sequenced in a study of gamma delta lymphoproliferative disorders and STAT genes. Sequencing used genomic DNA taken from PBMCs of patients and controls. TCRdb reanalyzed the multiplex PCR reads using CATT. The sample yields about 1,900 gamma-chain clones, around a fifth seen once. Sequencing used blood. The receptors come from a human donor in good health.

In this sample, this clone turned up a few times. TCRdb attributes to this sequence the protein of a much larger clone, which differs from the DNA translation at residue 8; a read error is likely, and the protein displayed is translated from the DNA. The J gene was not called, though the V gene is TRGV10. TRGV10 is an ORF for which the function is uncertain. The CDR3 covers 10 residues. Written as DNA, the CDR3 is TGTGCTGCGTGGGATTCTAAGAACCTCTTT. This codes for CAAWDSKNLF.

This clone came up a few times. One base separates it from a far larger clone, so it is likely a read error. Other DNA sequences in this sample translate to the same CDR3. The chain has TRGV2 and TRGJP2. In the absence of a J gene in TCRdb, the DNA was matched to germline to assign it here. The germline V gene has CDR1 EGSNGY and CDR2 YDSYNSKV. The CDR3 loop spans 15 amino acids. With 1 base clipped from V and 3 bases from J, the junction kept 5 bases outside the gene matches. CDR3 DNA: TGTGCCACCTGGGACGGTCGGGGTAGTGATTGGATCAAGACGTTT. It is translated as CATWDGRGSDWIKTF.

This clone has a handful of counts. TCRdb's entry gives the protein of a much larger clone, which mismatches this DNA's translation at residue 13, likely from a read error; the protein reported here is translated from the DNA. For the V gene the call is TRGV11; the J gene has no call. TRGV11 qualifies as an ORF whose function is uncertain. The CDR3 is 15 amino acids. CDR3 bases: TGTGCCTGCTGGATTAGCCGCACGAGTTATTATAAGAACCTCTTT. Its protein product is CACWISRTSYYKNLF.

As regards this clone: For this DNA, TCRdb reports the protein of a much larger clone, which diverges at residue 3, most likely from a read error; the protein presented here is translated directly from the DNA. The chain uses TRGV10 and TRGJ1 or TRGJ2. The J gene was missing in TCRdb and was found by matching the end of the DNA to germline. TRGV10 is flagged as an ORF with uncertain function. The CDR3 has 10 amino acids. In nucleotides, the CDR3 is TGTGCTACGTGGGATGGGGAGAAACTCTTT. Residues: CATWDGEKLF.

Ten or more counts support this clone. The V call is TRGV5, the J call TRGJ1 or TRGJ2. The J gene, not given by TCRdb, was assigned here from a germline match of the nucleotide sequence. With 0 bases clipped from V and 4 bases from J, the junction kept 3 bases outside the gene matches. The CDR3 has 13 residues. The germline CDR1 and CDR2 sequences are VINAFY and YDVSNSKD. CDR3 nucleotides: TGTGCCACCTGGGACAGGCGATATTATAAGAAACTCTTT. Its protein product is CATWDRRYYKKLF.